Sequencing of this TCR beta chain was carried out in a study of Tregs in tolerant kidney transplant recipients. Study-level points and caveats: Biological reproducibility was not directly addressed in this study. Findings come from small patient numbers and require larger validation.

The method was immunoSEQ multiplex PCR; TCRdb's version includes in-frame clones alone and lacks a portion of them. The table records some 14,000 clones, approximately 94% of them present only once. CD4+CD25+CD127- Tregs, CD4+CD25- non-Tregs, CD4 and CD8 cells were sorted. On this clone: Antigen unknown.

V lost 5 bases and J lost 6; bases outside the gene matches: 5. Germline V gives CDR1 SGHNT, CDR2 YENEEA. The length of the CDR3 is 14 residues. This chain links TRBV11-3 with TRBJ2-1; 9 bases map to TRBD2. Sequenced sample: CD8+ T cells from blood. The source is a human donor in good health. The CDR3 coding sequence is TGTGCCAGCAGCGCTCTAGCGGGAACCAATGAGCAGTTCTTC. This gives the protein CASSALAGTNEQFF.